Listed below are T cell receptor beta chains from one sample, sequenced in a study of blood T cell repertoires in COVID-19. Method: immunoSEQ multiplex PCR; TCRdb's copy keeps in-frame clones and lacks some. The sample holds roughly 150,000 clones, approximately 86% seen once. Sequencing used peripheral blood. The origin of the receptors is a woman in her seventies with acute or convalescent COVID-19. Each CDR3 is given with its conserved first and last residue. A D gene is named only where the DNA matches it firmly. Some rows mark clone size as missing; the rest say once, few, many or name a class of expanded clone.

d_gene	v_gene	abundance	j_gene	CDR3nt	CDR3aa
TRBD1	TRBV28	.	TRBJ1-4	TGTGCCAGCAGCGAACAGGGGGCCCAGCCAGAAAAACTGTTTTTT	CASSEQGAQPEKLFF
.	TRBV30	once	TRBJ1-2	TGTGCCTGGAGTCAGGGGTTGCACACCTTC	CAWSQGLHTF
.	TRBV28	.	TRBJ2-2	TGTGCCAGCCGTAAAGGGTTAGCACAGGGCGGTTTTATGGCCGGGGAGCTGTTTTTT	CASRKGLAQGGFMAGELFF
.	TRBV29-1	.	TRBJ1-2	TGCAGCGTTGAAGATCTAGAACCGATCCGGATAAATGGCTACACCTTC	CSVEDLEPIRINGYTF
.	TRBV4-1	once	TRBJ1-4	TGCGCCAGCAGCCAAGGAATAGGGGAGGCAACTAATGAAAAACTGTTTTTT	CASSQGIGEATNEKLFF
.	TRBV18	.	TRBJ2-5	TGTGCCAGCTCACCAAAGGGGCAAGAGACCCAGTACTTC	CASSPKGQETQYF
.	TRBV3-1/TRBV3-2	.	TRBJ2-5	TGTGCCAGCAGCCAAGCCCCGGAGACCCAGTACTTC	CASSQAPETQYF
.	TRBV6-5	.	TRBJ2-3	TGTGCCAGCAGTTACCGCTCACTAGCCACAGATACGCAGTATTTT	CASSYRSLATDTQYF
.	TRBV19	.	TRBJ2-1	TGTGCCAGTAGTATCGTGGGGGGCTACAATGAGCAGTTCTTC	CASSIVGGYNEQFF
.	TRBV28	.	TRBJ1-5	TGTGCCAGCATCTCAGGGTTGGGTCAGCCCCAGCATTTT	CASISGLGQPQHF
.	TRBV6-2/TRBV6-3	.	TRBJ2-2	TGTGCCAGCAGTTACGGCAGGGTTGACACCGGGGAGCTGTTTTTT	CASSYGRVDTGELFF
.	TRBV27	.	TRBJ1-2	TGTGCCAGCAGTTTAAGCAGGGGCGGCTATGGCTACACCTTC	CASSLSRGGYGYTF
TRBD1	TRBV7-8	.	TRBJ1-1	TGTGCCAGCAGCCTGGGACAGGGGATGAACACTGAAGCTTTCTTT	CASSLGQGMNTEAFF
.	TRBV3-1/TRBV3-2	few	TRBJ2-3	TGTGCCAGCGCTATTAAGAGCCGGGGAGATACGCAGTATTTT	CASAIKSRGDTQYF
.	TRBV7-2	.	TRBJ2-5	TGTGCCAGCAGGGGGGACTCGTTCCAAGAGACCCAGTACTTC	CASRGDSFQETQYF
.	TRBV10-3	.	TRBJ1-5	TGTGCCATCAGTGACACTGGACAAGGCCCAAATCAGCCCCAGCATTTT	CAISDTGQGPNQPQHF
.	TRBV5-1	.	TRBJ1-1	TGCGCCAGCAGCTTGTGGCGGGGTGAGAACACTGAAGCTTTCTTT	CASSLWRGENTEAFF
.	TRBV11-2	.	TRBJ1-4	TGTGCCAGCAGCTTAGATCTGGGGGGGGTTCGGGAAAAACTGTTTTTT	CASSLDLGGVREKLFF
TRBD1	TRBV27	.	TRBJ1-2	TGTGCCAGCAGTTTTCTGGCAGGGGGCCATAACTATGGCTACACCTTC	CASSFLAGGHNYGYTF
.	TRBV18	few	TRBJ1-3	TGTGCCAGCTCACTCGGAGGGTCTGGAAACACCATATATTTT	CASSLGGSGNTIYF
.	TRBV2	.	TRBJ2-2	TGTGCCAGCAGTGCGACCGGGGAGCTGTTTTTT	CASSATGELFF
TRBD2	TRBV19	.	TRBJ2-2	TGTGCCAGTAGTATACTAGCGGGGGGCACCGGGGAGCTGTTTTTT	CASSILAGGTGELFF
TRBD1	TRBV11-2	.	TRBJ1-1	TGTGCCAGCAGCTCGGGACAGTTCAGGGGAGCTTTCTTT	CASSSGQFRGAFF
TRBD2	TRBV7-8	once	TRBJ2-1	TGTGCCAGCAGCTTAGGACTAGCGGTATCCTACAATGAGCAGTTCTTC	CASSLGLAVSYNEQFF
TRBD1	TRBV2	.	TRBJ1-5	TGTGCCAGCAGTGAGGTCCGGGACAGGATTAGCAATCAGCCCCAGCATTTT	CASSEVRDRISNQPQHF
.	TRBV2	.	TRBJ1-1	TGTGCCAGCAGTCCCGCCATTGACCGGGGTGAAGCTTTCTTT	CASSPAIDRGEAFF
.	TRBV2	few	TRBJ1-4	TGTGCCAGCAGTGAGTTAGGGACTCTTGAAAAACTGTTTTTT	CASSELGTLEKLFF
.	TRBV3-1/TRBV3-2	few	TRBJ1-3	TGTGCCAGCAGCCAACGCTACTCTGGAAACACCATATATTTT	CASSQRYSGNTIYF